The 22 T cell receptor beta chains below come from one sample, sequenced in a study of T cells in Graves' hyperthyroidism and ophthalmopathy. Amplification of TCR beta CDR3 regions used RNA as the template. With the HTBI primer set, the TCR CDR3 went through a first round of RT-PCR. TCRdb used MiXCR to reprocess the multiplex PCR reads, holding one entry per CDR3 protein. Of 690,000 or so distinct CDR3 sequences in the sample, about 17% are singletons; the top ten hold 16%. The sample comprised blood. Receptors originate from a woman in her forties or fifties with Graves' hyperthyroidism that later progressed to Graves' ophthalmopathy.

This chain links TRBV4-1 with TRBJ1-6; D unclear. Germline V CDR1 and CDR2: MGHRA, YSYEKL. There are 14 residues in the CDR3. The germline V and J ends were trimmed by 6 bases and 0 bases, with 6 bases remaining between them. The CDR3 here is CASRDLSYNSPLHF. In DNA form, the CDR3 reads TGCGCCAGCAGAGACCTCTCCTATAATTCACCCCTCCACTTT.

The chain joins TRBV5-1 to TRBJ2-5; 11 bases fit TRBD2. The CDR3 loop spans 16 amino acids. V trimming: 5 bases; J trimming: 4 bases; junction bases outside the gene matches: 10. CDR1 and CDR2 from the germline V gene are SGHRS and YFSETQ. As DNA, the CDR3 is TGCGCCAGCAGACAAGAGACTAGCGGGGAGGGAGAGACCCAGTACTTC. Residues: CASRQETSGEGETQYF.

This clonotype has a handful of counts. The CDR3 DNA follows: TGTGCCTGGGGATTCACAGGGGGCAATTCACCCCTCCACTTT. It is translated as CAWGFTGGNSPLHF. This chain connects TRBV30 to TRBJ1-6; TRBD1 matches 9 bases. Germline V gene lookup returns CDR1 GTSNPN and CDR2 SVGIG (reference sequence). V lost 5 bases to trimming and J lost 7 bases; unmatched junction nucleotides: 6. This CDR3 contains 14 residues. Using reference TRBV30 and TRBJ1-6 for the parts outside the CDR3, the full variable domain is SQTIHQWPATLVQPVGSPLSLECTVEGTSNPNLYWYRQAAGRGLQLLFYSVGIGQISSEVPQNLSASRPQDRQFILSSKKLLLSDSGFYLCAWGFTGGNSPLHFGNGTRLTVT.

This clonotype was observed at least ten times. The V and J genes are TRBV7-9 and TRBJ1-1; perhaps TRBD1 as D (5 bases). Germline CDR1 SEHNR, CDR2 FQNEAQ (reference sequence). V was shortened by 3 bases and J by 1 base, with 12 bases between the two germline ends. The CDR3 runs 15 residues. This CDR3 is CASSFRTRTNTEAFF. CDR3 DNA: TGTGCCAGCAGCTTTAGGACACGTACGAACACTGAAGCTTTCTTT.

J is TRBJ2-3 and V is TRBV29-1; D is undetermined. Deletions cut 3 bases from V and 0 bases from J, with 7 bases between. From germline, CDR1 is SQVTM and CDR2 ANQGSEA. CDR3 length: 13 residues. The CDR3 loop reads CSVDTVSTDTQYF. The CDR3 DNA follows: TGCAGCGTTGATACAGTGAGCACAGATACGCAGTATTTT.

In its sample, this clonotype was seen many times. The chain joins TRBV6-5 to TRBJ2-7, with TRBD1 identical over 10 bases. This CDR3 is 15 amino acids long. Germline V gives CDR1 MNHEY, CDR2 SVGAGI. The V and J ends lost 2 bases and 5 bases, in that order; junction bases with no gene match: 6. As DNA, the CDR3 is TGTGCCAGCAGTTACCGGACAGGGGGTATGGACGAGCAGTACTTC. Translating gives CASSYRTGGMDEQYF.

At least ten counts were recorded for this clonotype. The J gene is TRBJ1-1, the V gene TRBV5-1, with D uncertain. From germline, CDR1 is SGHRS and CDR2 YFSETQ. Trimming stripped 0 bases from V and 1 base from J, with 7 bases between. This CDR3 is built from 14 residues. CDR3 DNA: TGCGCCAGCAGCTTGGTACAGACGAACACTGAAGCTTTCTTT. This encodes CASSLVQTNTEAFF.

The sample holds many counts of this clonotype. The chain is built from TRBV3-1 and TRBJ1-1; D remains unclear. CDR3 length: 16 amino acids. Trimming left V 0 bases short and J 2 bases short, with 13 bases between. The V gene's germline CDR1 is LGHDT and CDR2 YNNKEL (reference sequence). For the CDR3, the DNA is TGTGCCAGCAGCCAAGAAACGACCCGCGCCAACACTGAAGCTTTCTTT. Residues: CASSQETTRANTEAFF.

The genes are TRBV7-9 and TRBJ2-1; 10 positions match TRBD2. This CDR3 has 14 residues. The V and J ends lost 3 bases and 7 bases, in that order; junction bases with no gene match: 3. Germline CDR1 reads SEHNR; CDR2 reads FQNEAQ (reference sequence). The CDR3 nucleotides read TGTGCCAGCAGCTTTACTAGCGGGGTTAATGAGCAGTTCTTC. Protein sequence: CASSFTSGVNEQFF.

This clonotype showed up many times. This chain joins TRBV2 and TRBJ1-5, with a possible D match to TRBD1 (6 bases). In germline, CDR1 is SNHLY, CDR2 FYNNEI. Trimming removed 2 bases from V and 7 bases from J, with 12 bases in between. The CDR3 has 14 residues. This CDR3 is CASSEFNRVQPQHF. CDR3 in DNA: TGTGCCAGCAGTGAATTCAACAGGGTCCAGCCCCAGCATTTT.

This clonotype was observed at least ten times. The chain joins TRBV5-1 to TRBJ1-5, with D unresolved. V was cut by 4 bases and J by 6 bases, with 17 bases left in between. Germline V gives CDR1 SGHRS, CDR2 YFSETQ. CDR3 size: 15 residues. The CDR3, as DNA: TGCGCCAGCAGCCAGGCGGGCAGGCCCGGTCAGCCCCAGCATTTT. Amino acid sequence: CASSQAGRPGQPQHF.

This clonotype has only a few counts. The rearrangement uses TRBV10-3 and TRBJ2-1, with D possibly TRBD1 on 6 matching bases. V was pared by 8 bases and J by 2 bases, with 13 bases between. This CDR3 is built from 14 residues. Germline V CDR1 and CDR2: ENHRY, SYGVKD. Here the CDR3 reads CAIGGQTPYNEQFF. The CDR3 nucleotides read TGTGCCATCGGCGGACAGACGCCCTACAATGAGCAGTTCTTC.

The rearrangement joins TRBV12-5 to TRBJ2-5; D not resolved. V gave up 3 bases and J gave up 1 base, with 12 bases separating them. This CDR3 contains 15 residues. Germline CDR1 and CDR2: LGHNT and FRNRAP. This chain's CDR3 is CASGLVAASQETQYF. CDR3 nucleotides: TGTGCTAGTGGTTTAGTCGCTGCTAGCCAAGAGACCCAGTACTTC.

This clonotype was observed many times. This rearrangement joins TRBV20-1 to TRBJ2-5, with 9 bases that match TRBD1. The CDR3 consists of 14 residues. Germline V gene lookup returns CDR1 DFQATT and CDR2 SNEGSKA (reference sequence). CDR3 amino acids: CGGPGQGSRETQYF. For the CDR3, the DNA is TGCGGTGGGCCGGGACAGGGTAGTCGAGAGACCCAGTACTTC.

CDR3 nucleotide sequence: TGTGCCAGCAGCCAAGATCGCAGCAAAGAGACCCAGTACTTC. This gives the protein CASSQDRSKETQYF. The chain joins TRBV14 to TRBJ2-5; no firm D call. V gave up 0 bases and J gave up 3 bases, with 8 bases separating them. The CDR3 contains 14 residues. Germline assignment: CDR1 SGHDN and CDR2 FVKESK.

Worth noting for this clonotype: A read error is possible here, since a much larger clone lies one base away. The chain uses TRBV3-1 and TRBJ2-1; 9 nucleotides line up with TRBD2. This CDR3 is 14 amino acids long. CDR1 and CDR2 from the germline V gene are LGHDT and YNNKEL (reference sequence). Written as DNA, the CDR3 is TGTGCCAGCAACCAATGGACTAGCGAGGGTGAGCAGTTCTTC. The encoded protein is CASNQWTSEGEQFF.

The gene calls are TRBV6-1 and TRBJ2-5; possible D gene TRBD1, 5 bases. Germline loops: CDR1 MNHNS, CDR2 SASEGT. The CDR3 contains 13 residues. The V gene lost 6 bases and the J gene lost 2 bases, with 10 bases spanning the gap. CDR3 in amino acids: CASRDGQQETQYF. The CDR3 DNA reads as TGTGCCAGCAGGGACGGACAACAAGAGACCCAGTACTTC.

The rearrangement joins TRBV5-1 to TRBJ1-6; TRBD1 is a possible D gene (5 bases). Germline loops: CDR1 SGHRS, CDR2 YFSETQ. There are 15 residues in the CDR3. V lost 4 bases and J lost 7, with 15 bases in between. The CDR3 nucleotides read TGCGCCAGCAGCAGGGGAAATCAGGAGAATTCACCCCTCCACTTT. Residues: CASSRGNQENSPLHF. Together with reference TRBV5-1 and TRBJ1-6, the CDR3 gives the full variable domain: KAGVTQTPRYLIKTRGQQVTLSCSPISGHRSVSWYQQTPGQGLQFLFEYFSETQRNKGNFPGRFSGRQFSNSRSEMNVSTLELGDSALYLCASSRGNQENSPLHFGNGTRLTVT.

A word on this clonotype: It is likely a read error, because the conserved phenylalanine at the end of the CDR3 is missing. This chain joins TRBV20-1 and TRBJ2-1, with D possibly matching TRBD2 (6 bases). This CDR3 is 15 amino acids long. Germline loops: CDR1 DFQATT, CDR2 SNEGSKA (reference sequence). Trimming shortened V by 5 bases and J by 0 bases, and 14 bases separated the two germline ends. The CDR3 DNA reads as TGCAGTGCTGGCCCGGGGGTTAGCTCCTACAATGAGCAGTTCCTC. The encoded protein is CSAGPGVSSYNEQFL.

The sample holds many counts of this clonotype. The chain recombines TRBV20-1 with TRBJ1-4; TRBD1 agrees at 10 bases. After removal of 3 bases from V and 5 bases from J, the junction contained 3 bases not matched to a gene. This CDR3 spans 14 amino acids. Germline CDR1 DFQATT, CDR2 SNEGSKA (reference sequence). CDR3 nucleotide sequence: TGCAGTGCTAGTAGGGGACAGGGGAATGAAAAACTGTTTTTT. It encodes CSASRGQGNEKLFF.

This clonotype was seen more than once but under ten times. This sequence joins TRBV6-1 and TRBJ1-5; 7 bases are shared with TRBD1. This CDR3 region has 15 residues. V was pared by 1 base and J by 5 bases, with 5 bases of the junction left unmatched. CDR1 and CDR2 from the germline V gene are MNHNS and SASEGT. The CDR3 DNA is TGTGCCAGCAGTGAAGACGGCCAGGGGGATCAGCCCCAGCATTTT. This translates into CASSEDGQGDQPQHF.

This chain connects TRBV5-1 to TRBJ2-5; weak D call: TRBD2 (7 bases). V dropped 3 bases and J dropped 1 base, with 13 bases sitting between them. The CDR3 length is 15 residues. In germline, CDR1 is SGHRS, CDR2 YFSETQ. The CDR3 reads CASSSGGLGQETQYF. DNA for the CDR3: TGCGCCAGCAGCTCGGGGGGCTTGGGCCAAGAGACCCAGTACTTC.